The next 5 T cell receptor beta chains were all read from a single sample in a study of cytomegalovirus exposure and HLA in healthy donors. 13 Jbeta primers and 60 Vbeta primers were used for the PCR. Using immunoSEQ multiplex PCR, the repertoire was profiled, and TCRdb retains in-frame clones only, with some absent. The sample holds under 200,000 clones, approximately 70% seen once. Sequencing input: PBMCs. The receptor source for this set is a woman in her thirties in good health and CMV-seronegative.

The chain couples TRBV27 to TRBJ1-4; D not certain. V was clipped by 6 bases and J by 3 bases, with 8 bases between them. This CDR3 region has 13 residues. The V gene's germline CDR1 is MNHEY and CDR2 SMNVEV (reference sequence). CDR3 in amino acids: CASRAPSNEKLFF. DNA of the CDR3: TGTGCCAGCAGGGCACCATCTAATGAAAAACTGTTTTTT.

This clone has a handful of counts. The V and J genes are TRBV6-6 and TRBJ1-5; D ambiguous. The CDR3 consists of 13 residues. Per the germline V gene, CDR1 is MNHNY and CDR2 is SVGAGI (reference sequence). V lost 4 bases and J 4 bases, leaving 8 bases between the germline ends. The DNA for the CDR3 is TGTGCCAGCAGTTTCTGGCAGAATCAGCCCCAGCATTTT. Translated, it gives CASSFWQNQPQHF.

This chain connects TRBV14 to TRBJ1-2; D uncertain. Germline-derived CDR1 and CDR2 are SGHDN and FVKESK. Deletions cut 0 bases from V and 8 bases from J, with 13 bases between. There are 14 residues in the CDR3. The CDR3 DNA sequence: TGTGCCAGCAGCCAAGATAGCTTACGGTGGGGCTACACCTTC. Translating gives CASSQDSLRWGYTF.

The chain carries TRBV27 and TRBJ2-2; TRBD2 is a possible D gene (6 bases). Per germline, CDR1 MNHEY and CDR2 SMNVEV (reference sequence). Between the trimmed V and J ends, which lost 7 bases and 1 base, there was a span of 13 bases. The CDR3 consists of 15 residues. CDR3 loop: CASKLGLLNTGELFF. Written as DNA, the CDR3 is TGTGCCAGCAAGCTGGGACTCCTGAACACCGGGGAGCTGTTTTTT.

V and J are TRBV19 and TRBJ2-7; 9 nucleotides line up with TRBD1. V dropped 5 bases and J dropped 3; count of bases not matched to a gene: 11. This CDR3 has 16 amino acids. Germline CDR1 is LNHDA and CDR2 is SQIVND (reference sequence). CDR3: CASSPRTGVFSYEQYF. The CDR3 DNA follows: TGTGCCAGTAGTCCCCGGACAGGGGTCTTCAGCTACGAGCAGTACTTC.